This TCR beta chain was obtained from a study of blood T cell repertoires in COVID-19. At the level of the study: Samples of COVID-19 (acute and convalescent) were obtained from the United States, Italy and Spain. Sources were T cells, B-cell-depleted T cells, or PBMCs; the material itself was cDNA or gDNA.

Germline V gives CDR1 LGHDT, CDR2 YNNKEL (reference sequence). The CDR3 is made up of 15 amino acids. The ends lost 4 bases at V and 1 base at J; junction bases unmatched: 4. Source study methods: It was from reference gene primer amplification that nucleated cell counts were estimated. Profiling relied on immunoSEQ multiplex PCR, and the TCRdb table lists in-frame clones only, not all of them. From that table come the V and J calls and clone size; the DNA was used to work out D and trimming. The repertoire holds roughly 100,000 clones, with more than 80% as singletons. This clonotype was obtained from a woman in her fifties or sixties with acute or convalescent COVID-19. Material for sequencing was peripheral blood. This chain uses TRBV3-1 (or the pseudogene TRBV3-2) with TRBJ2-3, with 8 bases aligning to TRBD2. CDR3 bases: TGTGCCAGCAGCCCAGCGGGAGTCGGCACAGATACGCAGTATTTT. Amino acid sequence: CASSPAGVGTDTQYF.